This paragraph reports one T cell receptor beta chain. Its antigen is currently not known. No base-level quality is on record; no much larger clone is a single base apart. The immunoSEQ Assay, a bias-controlled multiplex PCR, was used to amplify TCRbeta CDR3 regions from genomic DNA. Under the source paper's analysis protocol: Within the assay, amplification of reference gene primers was used to estimate how many nucleated cells each sample contained. To quantify the absolute abundance of each unique TCRbeta CDR3 rearrangement, sequence reads were collapsed and filtered. Productive Simpson clonality was computed per sample as the square root of Simpson's diversity index over productive rearrangements. The table comes from immuneACCESS by way of TCRdb, which keeps in-frame sequences with V and J called. Part of the clones is missing from these tables; in studies checked, under half for an unresolved V gene and the rest for unknown reasons. D and trimming were read from the DNA, whereas the V and J calls and clone size are those reported in that table. The sample yields over 130,000 clones; 85% to 90% were counted once. Approximately 10% of the sample lies in the top ten.

Each collaborating institution followed its own protocols to collect whole blood in K2EDTA tubes. For TCRbeta analysis, collaborators shipped samples in one of three forms: frozen whole blood, isolated PBMCs, or DNA extracted from either of those sample types. This entry is derived from a study of blood T cell repertoires in COVID-19 (dated by TCRdb to about 2020). Turning to the overall study: Samples covering the acute and convalescent phases of COVID-19 were provided by collaborators in the United States, Italy and Spain. The prospective study material was composed of cDNA or gDNA derived from T cells, B-cell-depleted T cells, or PBMCs. Subjects who had been exposed to COVID-19, were actively infected with it, or had recovered from it provided the deeply sampled blood TCRbeta repertoires that made up the dataset. The repertoires were released in a freely available public database intended as a resource for research on the immune response to SARS-CoV-2. Samples came from the ongoing ImmuneRACE study (first 160 participants) plus 1,254 subjects from 6 global collaborators. A de-identified subject ID, COVID-19 status, age in years and sex were almost always included in the sample metadata. Where available, HLA class I and class II types were obtained from metadata supplied by the sample provider rather than from assay-based typing.

The germline V gene gives CDR1 as MNHEY and CDR2 as SVGEGT. V and J lose 2 bases and 1 base, and a span of 9 bases separates them. The CDR3 sequence holds 15 residues, the cysteine and phenylalanine included. Only CDR3 DNA remains: 45 bases, in frame from the first base. Beyond this particular receptor, the publication reports: The amount of clinical and demographic metadata varied by source and participant and was provided uncurated.

The chain uses TRBV6-2 or TRBV6-3 and TRBJ1-5; the D gene is not confidently resolved. The source is a woman aged 80 or over with acute or convalescent COVID-19. The sequenced sample consisted of peripheral blood. The CDR3 region: CASSYQVWSNQPQHF. The sequenced DNA is TGTGCCAGCAGTTACCAGGTCTGGAGCAATCAGCCCCAGCATTTT.